The 5 T cell receptor beta chains below come from one sample, sequenced in a study of T cells in Graves' hyperthyroidism and ophthalmopathy. Amplification of TCR beta CDR3 regions used RNA as the template. The TCR CDR3 was amplified in a first-round RT-PCR using the HTBI primer set. TCRdb reanalysed the multiplex PCR reads using MiXCR and keeps one entry per CDR3 protein. Seen here are 750,000 to 950,000 distinct CDR3 sequences, approximately 40% observed once, and the top ten hold around 9.3%. The sample comprised blood. These receptors were collected from a man aged 18 to 29 with Graves' hyperthyroidism.

This clonotype was seen many times. This rearrangement joins TRBV19 to TRBJ2-5; D perhaps matches TRBD2 (6 bases). The CDR3 is 13 residues long. Per the germline V gene, CDR1 is LNHDA and CDR2 is SQIVND (reference sequence). Deletions cut 5 bases from V and 5 bases from J, with 12 bases between. The DNA of the CDR3 is TGTGCCAGTAGTTCTCAGGGACTGGAGACCCAGTACTTC. Its translation is CASSSQGLETQYF.

The chain is built from TRBV9 and TRBJ1-6, with D possibly being TRBD1 (6 bases). V gave up 5 bases and J gave up 10 bases, with 16 bases separating them. The CDR3 contains 14 residues. Germline V CDR1 and CDR2: SGDLS, YYNGEE. The CDR3 bases are TGTGCCAGCAGGGCGGACAGCCCAACGTCACCCCTCCACTTT. This translates into CASRADSPTSPLHF.

V usage is TRBV7-2 and J usage is TRBJ1-5, with a weak D call TRBD1 (5 bases). V lost 1 base and J 6 bases, leaving 10 bases between the germline ends. Germline CDR1 reads SGHTA; CDR2 reads FQGNSA. The CDR3 spans 14 residues. CDR3 loop: CASSLGREGQPQHF. CDR3 nucleotide sequence: TGTGCCAGCAGCTTAGGCAGGGAGGGTCAGCCCCAGCATTTT.

The chain links TRBV20-1 to TRBJ1-1; unclear D gene. Germline assignment: CDR1 DFQATT and CDR2 SNEGSKA (reference sequence). Trimming shortened V by 2 bases and J by 1 base, and 14 bases separated the two germline ends. CDR3 length equals 15 residues. The CDR3 reads CSARLVLGKNTEAFF. The CDR3 DNA reads as TGCAGTGCTAGATTAGTACTGGGGAAGAACACTGAAGCTTTCTTT.

This clonotype was counted between two and nine times. Sequence at one end of the junction differs from germline and may be a read error. The chain recombines TRBV11-3 with TRBJ2-7; TRBD2 aligns across 10 bases. This CDR3 has 15 residues. The germline V gene has CDR1 SGHNT and CDR2 YENEEA. Here the CDR3 DNA reads TGCGCCAGCAGCCAAGATACTAGCGGGGACTACGAGCAGTACTTC. Translation: CASSQDTSGDYEQYF.